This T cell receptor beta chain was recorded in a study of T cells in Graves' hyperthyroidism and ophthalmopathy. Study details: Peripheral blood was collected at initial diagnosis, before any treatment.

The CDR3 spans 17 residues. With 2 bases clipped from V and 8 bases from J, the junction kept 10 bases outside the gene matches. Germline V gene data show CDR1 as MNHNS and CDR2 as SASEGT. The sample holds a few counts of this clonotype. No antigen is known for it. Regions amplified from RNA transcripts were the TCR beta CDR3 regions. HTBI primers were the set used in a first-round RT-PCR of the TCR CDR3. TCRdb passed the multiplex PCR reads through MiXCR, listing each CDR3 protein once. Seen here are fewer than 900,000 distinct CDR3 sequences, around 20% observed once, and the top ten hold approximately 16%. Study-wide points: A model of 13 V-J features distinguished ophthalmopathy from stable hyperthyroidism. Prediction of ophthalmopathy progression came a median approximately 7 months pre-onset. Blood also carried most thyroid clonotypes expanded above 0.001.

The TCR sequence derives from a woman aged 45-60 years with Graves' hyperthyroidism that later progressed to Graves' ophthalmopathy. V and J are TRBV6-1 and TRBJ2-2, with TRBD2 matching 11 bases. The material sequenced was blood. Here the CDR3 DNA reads TGTGCCAGCAGTGAAAATTTAGCGGGGGGGAGTTCGGGGGAGCTGTTTTTT. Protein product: CASSENLAGGSSGELFF.